Below, 20 T cell receptor beta chains from the same sample are listed, as sequenced in a study of cytomegalovirus exposure and HLA in healthy donors. Clones were sequenced by immunoSEQ multiplex PCR, and TCRdb holds only the in-frame ones, with some missing. The sample includes under 95,000 clones, roughly 93% of them seen just once. The sequencing sample was made of PBMCs. The receptor source for this set is a man between 25 and 39 years old in good health and CMV-seronegative.

Only a few counts were recorded for this clone. J is TRBJ2-7 and V is TRBV11-2; 8 nucleotides line up with TRBD1. Trimming cost V 2 bases and J 7 bases; bases outside gene matches: 1. Per germline, CDR1 SGHAT and CDR2 FQNNGV. The CDR3 has 12 amino acids. CDR3: CASSLRTGEQYF. The CDR3 DNA reads TGTGCCAGCAGCTTACGGACAGGGGAGCAGTACTTC.

The chain couples TRBV4-1 to TRBJ1-2; no clear D gene. Germline lookup yields CDR1 MGHRA and CDR2 YSYEKL. V was cut by 2 bases and J by 2 bases, with 9 bases left in between. The CDR3 sequence is 14 residues long. CDR3 protein: CASSQTTENYGYTF. CDR3 DNA: TGCGCCAGCAGCCAAACAACAGAAAACTATGGCTACACCTTC.

This clone was detected once. The J gene is TRBJ1-3, the V gene TRBV19, with D unresolved. The CDR3 sequence is 12 residues long. Germline V lookup: CDR1 LNHDA, CDR2 SQIVND (reference sequence). The V gene lost 7 bases and the J gene lost 3 bases, with 7 bases spanning the gap. CDR3 nucleotides: TGTGCCAGTACCTCAGGTGGAAACACCATATATTTT. This codes for CASTSGGNTIYF.

This sequence joins TRBV5-1 and TRBJ2-5; D is ambiguous. V lost 3 bases, J lost 2 bases, and 11 bases lay in between. This CDR3 has 14 residues. Germline values: CDR1 SGHRS, CDR2 YFSETQ. The CDR3 DNA is TGCGCCAGCAGCTCTAGATCGGGTCAAGAGACCCAGTACTTC. This codes for CASSSRSGQETQYF.

CDR3 bases: TGTGCCAGCAGTTACGGGGCAGTACAATTTTCCTACGAGCAGTACTTC. Translating gives CASSYGAVQFSYEQYF. The V call is TRBV6-5, the J call TRBJ2-7, with D perhaps matching TRBD1 (5 bases). Germline-derived CDR1 and CDR2 are MNHEY and SVGAGI. Trimming removed 2 bases at V and 1 base at J, with 15 bases between. The CDR3 is 16 residues long.

This chain connects TRBV28 to TRBJ1-5; D is perhaps TRBD1 (5 bases). V gave up 3 bases and J gave up 0 bases, with 21 bases separating them. Looked up from germline, CDR1 is MDHEN and CDR2 is SYDVKM. The CDR3 is 19 amino acids. The CDR3 nucleotides are TGTGCCAGCAGTTTTCTTAAATTGGGGGGGAATCATAGCAATCAGCCCCAGCATTTT. Its translation is CASSFLKLGGNHSNQPQHF.

The V gene is TRBV7-2, the J gene TRBJ2-2, with D tentatively TRBD2 (5 bases). The CDR3 extends over 14 amino acids. CDR1 is SGHTA, CDR2 FQGNSA, per germline. Trimming stripped 5 bases from V and 3 bases from J, with 10 bases between. CDR3 sequence: CASSRGGYTGELFF. The CDR3 coding sequence is TGTGCCAGCAGCCGGGGTGGGTACACCGGGGAGCTGTTTTTT.

The rearrangement links TRBV28 to TRBJ2-1; TRBD1 agrees at 7 bases. CDR3 length equals 15 residues. Trimming removed 2 bases from V and 2 bases from J; junction bases left unmatched: 3. Germline CDR1 reads MDHEN; CDR2 reads SYDVKM. The CDR3 nucleotides are TGTGCCAGCAGTTTAGTAGGGACAGCCTACAATGAGCAGTTCTTC. This encodes CASSLVGTAYNEQFF.

CDR3 sequence: CASRPPGQGFGELFF. In DNA form, the CDR3 reads TGTGCCAGCAGGCCCCCGGGACAGGGTTTCGGGGAGCTGTTTTTT. The V and J genes are TRBV11-2 and TRBJ2-2; 9 positions match TRBD1. This CDR3 comprises 15 residues. V gave up 6 bases and J gave up 7 bases; unmatched junction bases: 9. Per germline, CDR1 SGHAT and CDR2 FQNNGV.

This clone came up a few times. This sequence joins TRBV7-9 and TRBJ2-7; D is uncertain. Germline values: CDR1 SEHNR, CDR2 FQNEAQ (reference sequence). CDR3 length: 13 amino acids. Trimming took off 2 bases at V and 1 base at J, with 6 bases between the two ends. CDR3 in amino acids: CASSLSPSYEQYF. CDR3 bases: TGTGCCAGCAGCTTAAGCCCGTCCTACGAGCAGTACTTC.

The chain uses TRBV11-2 and TRBJ2-5; D perhaps matches TRBD2 (6 bases). Germline assignment: CDR1 SGHAT and CDR2 FQNNGV. Deletions cut 0 bases from V and 4 bases from J, with 12 bases between. The CDR3 contains 15 residues. The CDR3 is CASSLDREFAETQYF. DNA for the CDR3: TGTGCCAGCAGCTTAGATCGGGAGTTCGCAGAGACCCAGTACTTC. The full variable domain, its missing parts supplied by reference TRBV11-2 and TRBJ2-5, is EAGVAQSPRYKIIEKRQSVAFWCNPISGHATLYWYQQILGQGPKLLIQFQNNGVVDDSQLPKDRFSAERLKGVDSTLKIQPAKLEDSAVYLCASSLDREFAETQYFGPGTRLLVL.

The J gene is TRBJ2-7, the V gene TRBV2, with no clear D. Trimming took 10 bases from V and 6 from J, leaving 19 bases between them. CDR3 size: 13 residues. Germline V CDR1 and CDR2: SNHLY, FYNNEI. The CDR3 is CAILFRSFSEQYF. In DNA form, the CDR3 reads TGTGCCATCTTATTCAGGTCCTTTTCCGAGCAGTACTTC. The whole variable domain, remainder taken from reference TRBV2 and TRBJ2-7, is EPEVTQTPSHQVTQMGQEVILRCVPISNHLYFYWYRQILGQKVEFLVSFYNNEISEKSEIFDDQFSVERPDGSNFTLKIRSTKLEDSAMYFCAILFRSFSEQYFGPGTRLTVT.

V gene TRBV5-6 combines with J gene TRBJ1-5, with 7 nucleotides matching TRBD1. The CDR3 is 16 amino acids. CDR1 is SGHDT, CDR2 YYEEEE, per germline. The ends lost 0 bases at V and 1 base at J; junction bases unmatched: 4. CDR3 region: CASSLGRGISNQPQHF. For the CDR3, the DNA is TGTGCCAGCAGCTTGGGCAGGGGGATCAGCAATCAGCCCCAGCATTTT. Variable domain in full (rest from reference TRBV5-6 and TRBJ1-5): DAGVTQSPTHLIKTRGQQVTLRCSPKSGHDTVSWYQQALGQGPQFIFQYYEEEERQRGNFPDRFSGHQFPNYSSELNVNALLLGDSALYLCASSLGRGISNQPQHFGDGTRLSIL.

V gene TRBV9 combines with J gene TRBJ2-1; TRBD2 matches 14 bases. This CDR3 is built from 13 residues. Germline trimming cut 4 bases from V and 15 bases from J; bases unmatched to any gene: 6. Germline V CDR1 and CDR2: SGDLS, YYNGEE. CDR3 in DNA: TGTGCCAGCAGCTCAGGGACTAGCGGGAGATGGTTCTTC. Amino acid sequence: CASSSGTSGRWFF.

The chain couples TRBV6-1 to TRBJ2-4, with 7 bases that match TRBD2. The CDR3 contains 15 residues. Trimming took 1 base from V and 7 from J; bases not matched to a gene: 7. CDR1 MNHNS and CDR2 SASEGT come from the germline V gene. The CDR3 is CASSEGWEGSNIQYF. The CDR3 nucleotides are TGTGCCAGCAGTGAAGGATGGGAGGGGAGTAACATTCAGTACTTC.

The CDR3 DNA follows: TGTGCCAGCAGTTACTCAGGAGGCGTTAATTCACCCCTCCACTTT. Encoded protein: CASSYSGGVNSPLHF. V usage is TRBV6-6 and J usage is TRBJ1-6; the D is unclear. Trimming removed 0 bases at V and 6 bases at J, with 9 bases between. The CDR3 runs to 15 residues. Germline V gene sequence: CDR1 MNHNY, CDR2 SVGAGI (reference sequence).

This chain uses TRBV2 with TRBJ2-4; D is perhaps TRBD2 (5 bases). V lost 7 bases and J lost 2, with 12 bases in between. Per germline, CDR1 SNHLY and CDR2 FYNNEI. The CDR3 has 14 residues. This CDR3 reads CASILEVPKNIQYF. The CDR3 DNA follows: TGTGCCAGCATCCTGGAGGTCCCCAAAAACATTCAGTACTTC.

About this clone: The junction does not match germline at one end; this may be a read error. The V and J genes are TRBV7-7 and TRBJ1-4; perhaps TRBD1 as D (5 bases). This CDR3 has 14 amino acids. Germline values: CDR1 SSHAT, CDR2 FNYEAQ (reference sequence). DNA for the CDR3: TGTGCTAGCAGCTTAGGCAGGGAATATGAAAAACTGTTTTTT. Encoded protein: CASSLGREYEKLFF.

The chain uses TRBV14 and TRBJ2-3; TRBD2 matches 15 bases. The CDR3 consists of 18 residues. Germline V lookup: CDR1 SGHDN, CDR2 FVKESK. With 2 bases clipped from V and 2 bases from J, the junction kept 5 bases outside the gene matches. The CDR3 here is CASSQIRTSGRATDTQYF. The CDR3 bases are TGTGCCAGCAGCCAAATAAGGACTAGCGGGAGGGCCACAGATACGCAGTATTTT.

The chain employs TRBV6-1 and TRBJ1-5, with TRBD1 as a possible D gene (5 bases). The CDR3 length is 14 residues. Trimming cost V 0 bases and J 4 bases, with 7 bases left between them. Looked up from germline, CDR1 is MNHNS and CDR2 is SASEGT. CDR3 nucleotides: TGTGCCAGCAGTGAAGCCGGGGGAAATCAGCCCCAGCATTTT. Translating gives CASSEAGGNQPQHF.